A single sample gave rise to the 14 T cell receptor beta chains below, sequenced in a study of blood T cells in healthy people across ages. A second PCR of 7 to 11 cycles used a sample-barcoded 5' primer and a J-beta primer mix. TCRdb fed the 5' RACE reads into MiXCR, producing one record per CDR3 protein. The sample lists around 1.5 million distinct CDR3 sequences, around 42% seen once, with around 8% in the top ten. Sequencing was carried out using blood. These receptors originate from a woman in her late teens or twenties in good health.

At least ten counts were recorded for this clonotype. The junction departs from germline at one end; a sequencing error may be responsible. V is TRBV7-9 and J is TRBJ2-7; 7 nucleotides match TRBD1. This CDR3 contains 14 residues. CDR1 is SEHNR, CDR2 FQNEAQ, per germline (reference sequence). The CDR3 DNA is TGCGCCAGCAGCTTGGCCGGGACAGCCTACGAGCAGTACTTC. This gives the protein CASSLAGTAYEQYF.

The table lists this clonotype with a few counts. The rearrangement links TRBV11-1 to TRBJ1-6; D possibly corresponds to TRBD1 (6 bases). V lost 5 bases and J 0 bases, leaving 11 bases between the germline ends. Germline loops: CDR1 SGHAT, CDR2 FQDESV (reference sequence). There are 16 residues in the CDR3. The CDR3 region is CASSSTDSSYNSPLHF. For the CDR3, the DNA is TGTGCCAGCAGCAGCACGGACAGCTCCTATAATTCACCCCTCCACTTT.

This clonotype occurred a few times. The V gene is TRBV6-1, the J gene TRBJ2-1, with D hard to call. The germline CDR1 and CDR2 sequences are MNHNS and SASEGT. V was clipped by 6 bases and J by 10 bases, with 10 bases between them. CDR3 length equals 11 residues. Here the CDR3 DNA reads TGTGCCAGCAGCGTTAGACTCGAGCAGTTCTTC. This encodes CASSVRLEQFF.

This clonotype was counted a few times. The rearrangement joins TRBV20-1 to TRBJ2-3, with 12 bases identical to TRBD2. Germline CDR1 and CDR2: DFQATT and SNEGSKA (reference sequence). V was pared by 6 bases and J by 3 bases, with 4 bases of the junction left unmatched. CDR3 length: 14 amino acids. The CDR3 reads CSAGLAGITDTQYF. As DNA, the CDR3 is TGCAGTGCCGGACTAGCGGGGATAACAGATACGCAGTATTTT.

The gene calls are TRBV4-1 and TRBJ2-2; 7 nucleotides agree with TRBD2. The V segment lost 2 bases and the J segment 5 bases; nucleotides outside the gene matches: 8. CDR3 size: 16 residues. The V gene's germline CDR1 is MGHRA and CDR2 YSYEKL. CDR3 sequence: CASSQSAGGWTGELFF. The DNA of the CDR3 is TGCGCCAGCAGCCAATCCGCCGGGGGGTGGACCGGGGAGCTGTTTTTT.

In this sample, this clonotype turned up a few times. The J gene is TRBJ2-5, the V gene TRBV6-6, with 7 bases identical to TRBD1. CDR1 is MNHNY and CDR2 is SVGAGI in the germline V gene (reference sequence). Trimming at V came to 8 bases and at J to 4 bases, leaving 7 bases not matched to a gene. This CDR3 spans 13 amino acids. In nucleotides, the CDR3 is TGTGCCAGCGATGACAGGGCGTTAGAGACCCAGTACTTC. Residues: CASDDRALETQYF.

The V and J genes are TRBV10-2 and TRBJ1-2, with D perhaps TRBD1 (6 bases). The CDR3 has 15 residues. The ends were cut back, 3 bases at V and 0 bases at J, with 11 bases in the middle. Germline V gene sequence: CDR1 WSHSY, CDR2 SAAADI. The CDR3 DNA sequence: TGCGCCAGCAGTGACCCGGACAGCACTAACTATGGCTACACCTTC. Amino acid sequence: CASSDPDSTNYGYTF.

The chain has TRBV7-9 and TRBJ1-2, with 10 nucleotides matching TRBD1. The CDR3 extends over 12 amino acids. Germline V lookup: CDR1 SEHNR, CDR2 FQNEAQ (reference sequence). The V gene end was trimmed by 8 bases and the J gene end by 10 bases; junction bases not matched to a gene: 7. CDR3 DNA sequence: TGTGCCAGCTTCGCCGGGACAGGGGACTACACCTTC. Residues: CASFAGTGDYTF. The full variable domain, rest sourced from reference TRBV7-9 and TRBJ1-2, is DTGVSQNPRHKITKRGQNVTFRCDPISEHNRLYWYRQTLGQGPEFLTYFQNEAQLEKSRLLSDRFSAERPKGSFSTLEIQRTEQGDSAMYLCASFAGTGDYTFGSGTRLTVV.

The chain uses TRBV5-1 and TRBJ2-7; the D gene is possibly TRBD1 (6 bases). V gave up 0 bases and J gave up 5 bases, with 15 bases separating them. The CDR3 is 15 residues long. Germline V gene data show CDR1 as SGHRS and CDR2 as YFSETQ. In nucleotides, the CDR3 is TGCGCCAGCAGCTTGGAAATACAGGGCGGTGACGAGCAGTACTTC. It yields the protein CASSLEIQGGDEQYF.

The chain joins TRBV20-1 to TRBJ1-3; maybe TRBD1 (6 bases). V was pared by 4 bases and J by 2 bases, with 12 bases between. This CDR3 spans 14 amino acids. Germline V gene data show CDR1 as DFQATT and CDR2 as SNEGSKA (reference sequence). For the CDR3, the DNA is TGCAGTGCTACTCTCAGGGGAACTGGAAACACCATATATTTT. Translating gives CSATLRGTGNTIYF.

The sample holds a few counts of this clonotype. The CDR3, as DNA: TGTGCCAGCAGTGAGCGGCCCTCTGGGGCCAACGTCCTGACTTTC. It translates to CASSERPSGANVLTF. This chain joins TRBV6-1 and TRBJ2-6; D is unresolved. Looked up from germline, CDR1 is MNHNS and CDR2 is SASEGT. Trimming cost V 3 bases and J 0 bases, with 6 bases left between them. The CDR3 has 15 amino acids.

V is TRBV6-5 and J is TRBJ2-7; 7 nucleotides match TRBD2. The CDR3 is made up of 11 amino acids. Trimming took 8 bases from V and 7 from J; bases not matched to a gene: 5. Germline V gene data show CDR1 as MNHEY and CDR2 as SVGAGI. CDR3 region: CASGRTSEQYF. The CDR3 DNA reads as TGTGCCAGCGGTAGGACTAGTGAGCAGTACTTC.

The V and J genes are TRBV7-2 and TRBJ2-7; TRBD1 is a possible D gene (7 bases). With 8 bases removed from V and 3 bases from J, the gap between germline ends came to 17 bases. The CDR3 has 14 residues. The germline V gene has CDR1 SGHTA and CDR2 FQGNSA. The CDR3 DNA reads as TGTGCCAGCGGCCCTCAGGGGGGCGTCTACGAGCAGTACTTC. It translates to CASGPQGGVYEQYF.

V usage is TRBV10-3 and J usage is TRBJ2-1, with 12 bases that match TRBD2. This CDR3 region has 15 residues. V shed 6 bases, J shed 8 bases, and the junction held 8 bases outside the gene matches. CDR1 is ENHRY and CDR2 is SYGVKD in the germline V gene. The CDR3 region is CAISRTSGISDEQFF. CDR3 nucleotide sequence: TGTGCCATCAGCCGGACTAGCGGGATATCCGATGAGCAGTTCTTC.